This entry lists 14 T cell receptor beta chains sequenced from one sample in a study of CD8 T cells in ankylosing spondylitis. TCRdb re-called the 5' RACE reads with MiXCR, one entry per CDR3 protein. The data show tens of thousands of distinct CDR3 sequences, roughly 2.4% seen once. Input material: blood, either unsorted or a sorted T cell fraction (not recorded which). All receptors come from a female donor with ankylosing spondylitis or in good health (not recorded which).

This clonotype was recorded many times. V gene TRBV9 combines with J gene TRBJ2-1, with TRBD2 identical over 10 bases. Germline assignment: CDR1 SGDLS and CDR2 YYNGEE. This CDR3 has 15 amino acids. Trimming removed 4 bases from V and 4 bases from J; junction bases left unmatched: 5. CDR3 sequence (DNA): TGTGCCAGCAGCCGCGAGCGGGGGGGATACAATGAGCAGTTCTTC. It translates to CASSRERGGYNEQFF. The entire variable domain, with the rest obtained from reference TRBV9 and TRBJ2-1, is as follows: DSGVTQTPKHLITATGQRVTLRCSPRSGDLSVYWYQQSLDQGLQFLIQYYNGEERAKGNILERFSAQQFPDLHSELNLSSLELGDSALYFCASSRERGGYNEQFFGPGTRLTVL.

This chain joins TRBV9 and TRBJ1-3, with a tentative D call TRBD1 (6 bases). Germline lookup yields CDR1 SGDLS and CDR2 YYNGEE. V was cut by 3 bases and J by 0 bases, with 10 bases left in between. The length of the CDR3 is 15 residues. The CDR3 DNA follows: TGTGCCAGCAGCGGAGACAGGCCCTCTGGAAACACCATATATTTT. Amino acids: CASSGDRPSGNTIYF. The full variable domain, completed using reference TRBV9 and TRBJ1-3, is DSGVTQTPKHLITATGQRVTLRCSPRSGDLSVYWYQQSLDQGLQFLIQYYNGEERAKGNILERFSAQQFPDLHSELNLSSLELGDSALYFCASSGDRPSGNTIYFGEGSWLTVV.

This clonotype was detected many times. This sequence joins TRBV9 and TRBJ2-1; D possibly corresponds to TRBD2 (7 bases). The ends were cut back, 3 bases at V and 3 bases at J, with 13 bases in the middle. The CDR3 runs 15 residues. Germline V lookup: CDR1 SGDLS, CDR2 YYNGEE. In DNA, the CDR3 is TGTGCCAGCAGCGAGAGGGGAGGGGGCTACAATGAGCAGTTCTTC. Translating it yields CASSERGGGYNEQFF.

This clonotype was seen at least ten times. The chain couples TRBV9 to TRBJ2-1, with 8 nucleotides matching TRBD2. V trimming: 3 bases; J trimming: 10 bases; junction bases outside the gene matches: 18. Germline CDR1 SGDLS, CDR2 YYNGEE. The CDR3 consists of 17 residues. The CDR3 region is CASSERGYSGMSGEQFF. CDR3 nucleotide sequence: TGTGCCAGCAGCGAGAGGGGATATAGCGGGATGAGTGGAGAGCAGTTCTTC. Complete variable domain (other parts from reference TRBV9 and TRBJ2-1): DSGVTQTPKHLITATGQRVTLRCSPRSGDLSVYWYQQSLDQGLQFLIQYYNGEERAKGNILERFSAQQFPDLHSELNLSSLELGDSALYFCASSERGYSGMSGEQFFGPGTRLTVL.

This clonotype was counted ten times or more. The chain recombines TRBV9 with TRBJ2-1; 8 bases line up with TRBD2. Germline CDR1 is SGDLS and CDR2 is YYNGEE. This CDR3 has 16 residues. Germline trimming cut 3 bases from V and 2 bases from J; bases unmatched to any gene: 7. The CDR3 DNA reads as TGTGCCAGCAGCGATCCTTCGGGGGGGGCCTACAATGAGCAGTTCTTC. This translates into CASSDPSGGAYNEQFF.

The chain is built from TRBV9 and TRBJ2-7; D not certain. This CDR3 comprises 14 residues. V dropped 0 bases and J dropped 3 bases, with 10 bases sitting between them. Germline V CDR1 and CDR2: SGDLS, YYNGEE. CDR3 sequence reads: CASSVAHTDYEQYF. For the CDR3, the DNA is TGTGCCAGCAGCGTAGCTCACACGGACTACGAGCAGTACTTC.

This clonotype was seen repeatedly, ten times or more. The chain employs TRBV9 and TRBJ2-1; D might be TRBD1 or TRBD2, each matching 5 bases. This CDR3 is 13 amino acids long. V lost 7 bases and J lost 5, with 13 bases in between. Germline V gene sequence: CDR1 SGDLS, CDR2 YYNGEE. CDR3 coding DNA: TGTGCCAGCGGGGGACGAGGGGACAATGAGCAGTTCTTC. Protein sequence: CASGGRGDNEQFF. Full variable domain (remainder filled in from reference TRBV9 and TRBJ2-1): DSGVTQTPKHLITATGQRVTLRCSPRSGDLSVYWYQQSLDQGLQFLIQYYNGEERAKGNILERFSAQQFPDLHSELNLSSLELGDSALYFCASGGRGDNEQFFGPGTRLTVL.

This clonotype was counted many times. The CDR3 DNA is TGTGCCAGCAGCGCACGGGACAGGGCGGCCGGGGGTCTGTTTTTT. Translated, it gives CASSARDRAAGGLFF. The rearrangement links TRBV9 to TRBJ2-2, with 9 bases fitting TRBD1. V lost 3 bases, J lost 14 bases, and 14 bases stayed unmatched. Per germline, CDR1 SGDLS and CDR2 YYNGEE. CDR3 length: 15 residues.

This clonotype was detected many times. The V gene is TRBV9, the J gene TRBJ2-3, with 12 bases that match TRBD2. CDR1 is SGDLS and CDR2 is YYNGEE in the germline V gene. The CDR3 totals 17 residues. The junction had 11 bases not matched to a gene; V was cut back by 4 bases and J by 5 bases. The CDR3 is CASSIGTSGPVGDTQYF. In nucleotides, the CDR3 is TGTGCCAGCAGCATCGGGACTAGCGGGCCTGTTGGAGATACGCAGTATTTT.

Ten or more counts support this clonotype. The chain couples TRBV9 to TRBJ1-1, with D possibly TRBD1 on 5 matching bases. The germline V gene encodes CDR1 SGDLS and CDR2 YYNGEE. The length of the CDR3 is 14 residues. V gave up 4 bases and J gave up 2 bases, with 12 bases separating them. The CDR3 coding sequence is TGTGCCAGCAGCCCCCAGACAGTTAACACTGAAGCTTTCTTT. This translates into CASSPQTVNTEAFF.

The table lists this clonotype with many counts. The rearrangement uses TRBV9 and TRBJ2-3; D may be TRBD2 (6 bases). This CDR3 contains 14 residues. Trimming removed 5 bases from V and 6 bases from J, with 16 bases in between. Germline loops: CDR1 SGDLS, CDR2 YYNGEE. The CDR3 sequence is CASRFDGGSDTQYF. The CDR3, as DNA: TGTGCCAGCAGATTTGACGGGGGTTCGGATACGCAGTATTTT.

This clonotype was recorded at least ten times. The J gene is TRBJ1-3, the V gene TRBV9; D uncertain. The CDR3 sequence is 14 residues long. Trimming stripped 0 bases from V and 4 bases from J, with 8 bases between. The germline gives CDR1 SGDLS, CDR2 YYNGEE. The CDR3 nucleotides are TGTGCCAGCAGCGTAGCTTGGGAGGGAAACACCATATATTTT. This translates into CASSVAWEGNTIYF.

This clonotype has ten or more counts. The V and J genes are TRBV9 and TRBJ1-1; perhaps TRBD1 as D (5 bases). The V gene lost 4 bases and the J gene lost 1 base, with 14 bases spanning the gap. The CDR3 totals 15 residues. Germline-derived CDR1 and CDR2 are SGDLS and YYNGEE. CDR3 sequence: CASSQTKDRNTEAFF. CDR3 nucleotides: TGTGCCAGCAGCCAAACTAAAGACAGGAACACTGAAGCTTTCTTT.

This clonotype was recorded at least ten times. The CDR3 is CASSVASQAPAQAFF. The CDR3, as DNA: TGTGCCAGCAGCGTAGCATCCCAGGCGCCAGCTCAAGCTTTCTTT. The J gene is TRBJ1-1, the V gene TRBV9; D is unclear. The length of the CDR3 is 15 residues. Trimming removed 0 bases at V and 9 bases at J, with 18 bases between. Germline V gene data show CDR1 as SGDLS and CDR2 as YYNGEE.